Following are 23 T cell receptor beta chains from one sample sequenced in a study of blood T cell repertoires in COVID-19. Measured with immunoSEQ multiplex PCR; TCRdb has only the in-frame clones, and not every one. The sample has hundreds of thousands of clones; over 70% are singletons. Input material: peripheral blood. The source is a woman aged 50 to 60 with acute or convalescent COVID-19.

This clone has only a few counts. The chain links TRBV5-4 to TRBJ2-2, with a tentative D call TRBD2 (5 bases). This CDR3 spans 15 amino acids. Germline CDR1 and CDR2: SGHNT and YYREEE (reference sequence). Between the trimmed V and J ends, which lost 1 base and 1 base, there was a span of 8 bases. The CDR3 DNA follows: TGTGCCAGCAGCTTGCAGGACTTGAACACCGGGGAGCTGTTTTTT. This encodes CASSLQDLNTGELFF.

The gene calls are TRBV2 and TRBJ2-7; a possible D gene is TRBD1 (6 bases). CDR3 length: 14 residues. CDR1 and CDR2 (germline): SNHLY, FYNNEI. V was cut by 6 bases and J by 6 bases, with 18 bases left in between. The CDR3 loop reads CASSRITTQGEQYF. CDR3 sequence (DNA): TGTGCCAGCAGCCGTATTACGACACAGGGCGAGCAGTACTTC.

This chain connects TRBV5-1 to TRBJ2-1, with 8 bases identical to TRBD2. Germline CDR1 SGHRS, CDR2 YFSETQ. V gave up 3 bases and J gave up 7 bases; unmatched junction bases: 15. The CDR3 extends over 17 amino acids. This CDR3 reads CASSSQATGRAMNEQFF. Here the CDR3 DNA reads TGCGCCAGCAGCTCCCAAGCCACCGGGAGGGCCATGAATGAGCAGTTCTTC.

The chain uses TRBV2 and TRBJ2-2; 9 nucleotides agree with TRBD1. Unmatched junction bases numbered 4, after V lost 2 bases and J lost 0 bases. This CDR3 contains 17 residues. Per germline, CDR1 SNHLY and CDR2 FYNNEI. CDR3 DNA: TGTGCCAGCAGTGAACCTAGGGACAGGGCGAACACCGGGGAGCTGTTTTTT. It codes for CASSEPRDRANTGELFF.

This chain uses TRBV11-1 with TRBJ1-2, with D maybe TRBD1 (6 bases). Trimming took off 11 bases at V and 7 bases at J, with 11 bases between the two ends. Germline V gene sequence: CDR1 SGHAT, CDR2 FQDESV (reference sequence). There are 10 residues in the CDR3. The CDR3 reads CAFRTVGYTF. CDR3 coding DNA: TGTGCCTTTCGGACAGTTGGCTACACCTTC.

This clone was picked up many times. This rearrangement joins TRBV7-9 to TRBJ2-7; the D is unclear. The germline V gene has CDR1 SEHNR and CDR2 FQNEAQ (reference sequence). The V and J ends lost 2 bases and 6 bases respectively, with 11 bases between them. The CDR3 has 13 residues. CDR3 region: CASSLSFPGEQYF. The CDR3 DNA is TGTGCCAGCAGCTTATCCTTTCCAGGCGAGCAGTACTTC.

A single count supports this clone. The V call is TRBV7-3, the J call TRBJ2-2, with 14 bases aligning to TRBD2. CDR1 and CDR2 from the germline V gene are SGHTA and FQGTGA. V lost 1 base, J lost 4 bases, and 14 bases stayed unmatched. This CDR3 is built from 21 residues. In nucleotides, the CDR3 is TGTGCCAGCAGCTTAAGGACTCTTGGGGGACTAGCGGGAGAGGTCACCGGGGAGCTGTTTTTT. Translating gives CASSLRTLGGLAGEVTGELFF.

The V gene is TRBV2, the J gene TRBJ1-1, with a possible D match to TRBD1 (5 bases). Germline values: CDR1 SNHLY, CDR2 FYNNEI. CDR3 size: 13 residues. V was cut by 8 bases and J by 5 bases, with 15 bases left in between. The CDR3 coding sequence is TGTGCCAGCCTGGGACGGGGGGGGACTGAAGCTTTCTTT. It translates to CASLGRGGTEAFF. The full variable domain, in which reference TRBV2 and TRBJ1-1 provide the parts outside the CDR3, is EPEVTQTPSHQVTQMGQEVILRCVPISNHLYFYWYRQILGQKVEFLVSFYNNEISEKSEIFDDQFSVERPDGSNFTLKIRSTKLEDSAMYFCASLGRGGTEAFFGQGTRLTVV.

The chain links TRBV9 to TRBJ1-5; D may be TRBD1 (5 bases). The length of the CDR3 is 14 residues. V shed 8 bases and J shed 6 bases, with 18 bases lying between them. Per germline, CDR1 SGDLS and CDR2 YYNGEE. CDR3 coding DNA: TGTGCCAGTTCTCTGGGGGGTGTCGGTCAGCCCCAGCATTTT. As protein: CASSLGGVGQPQHF.

A single count supports this clone. DNA for the CDR3: TGTGCCAGCAGCGTAGAGGCCACACGGGGCTACGAGCAGTACTTC. It codes for CASSVEATRGYEQYF. The chain uses TRBV9 and TRBJ2-7, with a possible D match to TRBD2 (5 bases). The CDR3 is made up of 15 amino acids. Trimming pared 0 bases from V and 3 bases from J, leaving 13 bases between. In germline, CDR1 is SGDLS, CDR2 YYNGEE.

V usage is TRBV21-1 and J usage is TRBJ1-5; the table's D call, TRBD1, has no DNA check behind it. TRBV21-1 is reported as a pseudogene. The CDR3 sequence is 18 residues long. Written as DNA, the CDR3 is TGTGCCAGCAGCACCCCGGGACAGGCGCCCGTGGGGGGCCAGCCCCAGCATTTT. This codes for CASSTPGQAPVGGQPQHF.

The chain employs TRBV10-3 and TRBJ1-1, with TRBD1 as a possible D gene (6 bases). CDR3 size: 18 residues. V dropped 7 bases and J dropped 1 base, with 25 bases sitting between them. CDR1 is ENHRY and CDR2 is SYGVKD in the germline V gene. The CDR3 DNA follows: TGTGCCATCAATCTGAGGAACAGGGATGGTAGGTCGAACACTGAAGCTTTCTTT. Translating gives CAINLRNRDGRSNTEAFF.

This clone came up many times. The chain has TRBV12-3 or TRBV12-4 and TRBJ2-1, with TRBD2 matching 13 bases. The CDR3 extends over 13 amino acids. V lost 6 bases, J lost 8 bases, and 1 base stayed unmatched. This chain's CDR3 is CASSGLAGDEQFF. DNA of the CDR3: TGTGCCAGCAGCGGACTAGCGGGAGATGAGCAGTTCTTC.

For the CDR3, the DNA is TGTGCCAGCTCACCACTATCCGGGACTAGCGGAACGAAAAACATTCAGTACTTC. The encoded protein is CASSPLSGTSGTKNIQYF. V gene TRBV18 combines with J gene TRBJ2-4, with 11 bases that match TRBD2. CDR1 is KGHSH, CDR2 LQKENI, per germline. This CDR3 is built from 18 residues. J was trimmed by 4 bases and V by 1 base; bases with no gene match: 9.

The chain couples TRBV7-2 to TRBJ1-2; 7 bases align to TRBD1. Trimming cost V 3 bases and J 2 bases; bases outside gene matches: 3. This CDR3 has 14 amino acids. Per the germline V gene, CDR1 is SGHTA and CDR2 is FQGNSA. CDR3 sequence: CASSLGTANYGYTF. The CDR3 DNA sequence: TGTGCCAGCAGCTTGGGGACAGCAAACTATGGCTACACCTTC.

The gene calls are TRBV5-1 and TRBJ2-7; D call uncertain. Germline V gene sequence: CDR1 SGHRS, CDR2 YFSETQ. The CDR3 has 15 amino acids. Between the trimmed V and J ends, which lost 4 bases and 3 bases, there was a span of 17 bases. CDR3 bases: TGCGCCAGCAGCCAGAATCTAGGAGCGAACTACGAGCAGTACTTC. Translating gives CASSQNLGANYEQYF.

The chain is built from TRBV25-1 and TRBJ2-2, with D unclear. Germline V CDR1 and CDR2: MGHDK, SYGVNS. V was cut by 5 bases and J by 5 bases, with 6 bases left in between. The CDR3 totals 12 residues. For the CDR3, the DNA is TGTGCCAGCAGTTTAGTGACCGGGGAGCTGTTTTTT. Residues: CASSLVTGELFF.

The chain uses TRBV7-2 and TRBJ1-5; the D is unclear. V shed 1 base and J shed 0 bases, with 13 bases lying between them. This CDR3 has 17 amino acids. Germline assignment: CDR1 SGHTA and CDR2 FQGNSA. CDR3 sequence reads: CASSLVAGLNSNQPQHF. The CDR3 coding sequence is TGTGCCAGCAGCTTAGTGGCGGGATTAAATAGCAATCAGCCCCAGCATTTT. Supplemented by reference TRBV7-2 and TRBJ1-5, the full variable domain reads GAGVSQSPSNKVTEKGKDVELRCDPISGHTALYWYRQSLGQGLEFLIYFQGNSAPDKSGLPSDRFSAERTGGSVSTLTIQRTQQEDSAVYLCASSLVAGLNSNQPQHFGDGTRLSIL.

The V call is TRBV9, the J call TRBJ2-3, with D possibly being TRBD2 (6 bases). CDR1 is SGDLS and CDR2 is YYNGEE in the germline V gene. Trimming took 3 bases from V and 6 from J, leaving 20 bases between them. This CDR3 spans 16 amino acids. CDR3 sequence reads: CASSAMWGGVPDTQYF. DNA for the CDR3: TGTGCCAGCAGCGCAATGTGGGGCGGGGTCCCTGATACGCAGTATTTT.

This clone showed up just a few times. The chain employs TRBV19 and TRBJ2-3; TRBD2 matches at 9 bases. J gave up 2 bases and V 5 bases, and 2 bases lay outside the gene matches. The CDR3 is made up of 14 amino acids. Germline CDR1 is LNHDA and CDR2 is SQIVND (reference sequence). This CDR3 reads CASSLAGVTDTQYF. In nucleotides, the CDR3 is TGTGCCAGTAGTTTAGCGGGAGTCACAGATACGCAGTATTTT.

This clone was observed a few times. The V and J genes are TRBV3-1 (or the pseudogene TRBV3-2) and TRBJ2-6, with 7 bases that match TRBD1. The CDR3 extends over 21 amino acids. Trimming at V came to 1 base and at J to 3 bases, leaving 18 bases not matched to a gene. Germline loops: CDR1 LGHDT, CDR2 YNNKEL (reference sequence). Here the CDR3 reads CASSQGPSSDRVLRGANVLTF. In DNA, the CDR3 is TGTGCCAGCAGCCAAGGGCCATCATCTGACAGGGTGTTGCGTGGGGCCAACGTCCTGACTTTC.

The gene calls are TRBV28 and TRBJ1-4, with TRBD1 as a possible D gene (6 bases). The CDR3 sequence is 14 residues long. CDR1 is MDHEN, CDR2 SYDVKM, per germline. V shed 3 bases and J shed 4 bases, with 9 bases lying between them. CDR3 in amino acids: CASSLQGRNEKLFF. The DNA for the CDR3 is TGTGCCAGCAGTTTGCAGGGGCGTAATGAAAAACTGTTTTTT.

The chain couples TRBV2 to TRBJ1-1, with a weak D call TRBD1 (6 bases). Germline V gives CDR1 SNHLY, CDR2 FYNNEI. The CDR3 has 13 residues. V was pared by 2 bases and J by 8 bases, with 12 bases between. The CDR3 is CASSELWGQEAFF. The CDR3 coding sequence is TGTGCCAGCAGTGAACTATGGGGACAAGAAGCTTTCTTT.